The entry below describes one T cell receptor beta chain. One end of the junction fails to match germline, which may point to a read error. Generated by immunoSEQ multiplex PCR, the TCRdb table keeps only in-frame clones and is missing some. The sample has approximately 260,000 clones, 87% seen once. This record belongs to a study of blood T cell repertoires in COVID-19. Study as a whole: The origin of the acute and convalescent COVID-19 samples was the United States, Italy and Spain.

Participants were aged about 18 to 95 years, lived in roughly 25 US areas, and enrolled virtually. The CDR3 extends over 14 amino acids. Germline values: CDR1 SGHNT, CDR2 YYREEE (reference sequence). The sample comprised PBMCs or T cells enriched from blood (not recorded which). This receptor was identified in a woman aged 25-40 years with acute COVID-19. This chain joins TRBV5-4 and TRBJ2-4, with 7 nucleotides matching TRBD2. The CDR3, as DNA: TGTGCCAGCAGTTTGGCTAGCGGCAAAAACATTCAGTACTTC. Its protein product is CASSLASGKNIQYF.